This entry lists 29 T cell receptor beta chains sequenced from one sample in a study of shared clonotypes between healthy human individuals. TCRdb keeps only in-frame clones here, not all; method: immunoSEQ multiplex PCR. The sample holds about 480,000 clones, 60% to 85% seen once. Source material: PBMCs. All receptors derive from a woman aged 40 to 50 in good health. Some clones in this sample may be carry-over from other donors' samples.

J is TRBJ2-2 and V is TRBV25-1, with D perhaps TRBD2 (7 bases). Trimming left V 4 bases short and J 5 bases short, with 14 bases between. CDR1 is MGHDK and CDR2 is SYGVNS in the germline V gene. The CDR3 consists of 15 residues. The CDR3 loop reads CASSVGGGPTGELFF. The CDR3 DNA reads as TGTGCCAGCAGTGTAGGGGGAGGGCCTACCGGGGAGCTGTTTTTT.

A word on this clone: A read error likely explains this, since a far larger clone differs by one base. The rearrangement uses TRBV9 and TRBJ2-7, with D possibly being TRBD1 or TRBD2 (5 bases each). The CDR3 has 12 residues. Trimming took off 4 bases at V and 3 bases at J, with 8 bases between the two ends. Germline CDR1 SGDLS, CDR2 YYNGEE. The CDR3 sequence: CASSLRGYEQYF. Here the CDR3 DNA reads TGTGCCAGCAGCTTGAGGGGCTACGAGCAGTACTTC.

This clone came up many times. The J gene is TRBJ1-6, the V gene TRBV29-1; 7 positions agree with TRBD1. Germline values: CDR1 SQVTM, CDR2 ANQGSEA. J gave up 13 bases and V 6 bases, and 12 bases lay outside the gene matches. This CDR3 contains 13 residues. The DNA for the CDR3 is TGCAGCGTCAGACGCGACAGGGAGGCCCCCCTCCACTTT. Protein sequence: CSVRRDREAPLHF.

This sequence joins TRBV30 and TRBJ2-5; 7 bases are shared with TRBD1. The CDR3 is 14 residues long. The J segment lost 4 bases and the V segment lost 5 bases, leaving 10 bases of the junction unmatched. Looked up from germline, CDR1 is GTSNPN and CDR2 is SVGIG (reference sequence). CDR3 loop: CAWATTGSRETQYF. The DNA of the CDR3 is TGTGCCTGGGCCACGACAGGGTCGAGAGAGACCCAGTACTTC.

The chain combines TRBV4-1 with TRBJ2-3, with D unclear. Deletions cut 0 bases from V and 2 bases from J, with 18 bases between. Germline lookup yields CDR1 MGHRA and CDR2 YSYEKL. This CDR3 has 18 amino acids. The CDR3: CASSQDLALVSTTDTQYF. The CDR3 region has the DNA TGCGCCAGCAGCCAAGATCTGGCTCTAGTGAGCACCACAGATACGCAGTATTTT.

The CDR3 here is CTSRGTVSYEQYF. As DNA, the CDR3 is TGCACCAGCCGAGGGACTGTTTCCTACGAGCAGTACTTC. The J gene is TRBJ2-7, the V gene TRBV1; whether TRBD2, the table's D call, matches the DNA was not checked. TRBV1 is noted as a pseudogene. This CDR3 region has 13 residues.

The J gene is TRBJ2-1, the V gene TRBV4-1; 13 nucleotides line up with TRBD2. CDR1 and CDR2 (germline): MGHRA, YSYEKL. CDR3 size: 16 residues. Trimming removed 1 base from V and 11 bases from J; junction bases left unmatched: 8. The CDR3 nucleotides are TGCGCCAGCAGCCAAGGGGGGGGACTAGCGGGATCTAAGCAGTTCTTC. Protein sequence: CASSQGGGLAGSKQFF.

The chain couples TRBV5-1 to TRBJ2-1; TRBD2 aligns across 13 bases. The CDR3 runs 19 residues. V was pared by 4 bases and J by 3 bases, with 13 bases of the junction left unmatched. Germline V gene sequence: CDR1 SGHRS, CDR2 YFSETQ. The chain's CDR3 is CASSVLPRTSGSSYNEQFF. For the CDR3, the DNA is TGCGCCAGCAGCGTGCTCCCTAGGACTAGCGGGAGCAGCTACAATGAGCAGTTCTTC.

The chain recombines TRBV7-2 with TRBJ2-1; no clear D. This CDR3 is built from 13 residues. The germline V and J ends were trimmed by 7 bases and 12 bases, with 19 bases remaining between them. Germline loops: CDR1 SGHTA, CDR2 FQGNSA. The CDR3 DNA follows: TGTGCCAGCACCCTAGGTGTAACCTCCCCGCAGTTCTTC. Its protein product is CASTLGVTSPQFF.

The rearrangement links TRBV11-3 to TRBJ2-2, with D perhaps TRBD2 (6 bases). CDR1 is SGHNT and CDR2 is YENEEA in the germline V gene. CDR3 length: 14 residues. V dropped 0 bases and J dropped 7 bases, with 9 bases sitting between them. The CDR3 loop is CASSLDGTFGELFF. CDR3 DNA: TGTGCCAGCAGCTTAGATGGGACTTTCGGGGAGCTGTTTTTT.

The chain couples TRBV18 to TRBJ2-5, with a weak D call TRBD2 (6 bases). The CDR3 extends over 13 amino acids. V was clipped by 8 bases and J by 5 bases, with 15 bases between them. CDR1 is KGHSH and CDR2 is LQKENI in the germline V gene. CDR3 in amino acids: CASGDGRKETQYF. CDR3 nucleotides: TGTGCCAGCGGGGATGGGAGGAAGGAGACCCAGTACTTC.

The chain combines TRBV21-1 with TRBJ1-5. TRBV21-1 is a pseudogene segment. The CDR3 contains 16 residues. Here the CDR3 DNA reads TGTGCCAGCAGCGCCCGCGGGGCGGAGGACAATCAGCCCCAGCATTTT. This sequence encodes CASSARGAEDNQPQHF.

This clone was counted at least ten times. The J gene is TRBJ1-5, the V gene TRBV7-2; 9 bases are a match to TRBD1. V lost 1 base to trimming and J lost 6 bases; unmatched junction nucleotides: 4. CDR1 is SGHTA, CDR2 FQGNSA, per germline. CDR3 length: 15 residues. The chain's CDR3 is CASSLGQGGSQPQHF. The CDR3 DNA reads TGTGCCAGCAGCTTAGGACAGGGGGGGAGTCAGCCCCAGCATTTT.

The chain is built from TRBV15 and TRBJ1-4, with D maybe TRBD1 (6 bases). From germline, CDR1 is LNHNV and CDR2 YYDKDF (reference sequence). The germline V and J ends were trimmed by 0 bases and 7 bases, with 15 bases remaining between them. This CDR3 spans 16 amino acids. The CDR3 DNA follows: TGTGCCACCAGCAGAGATCGGGACATTTCAGGTGAAAAACTGTTTTTT. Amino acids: CATSRDRDISGEKLFF.

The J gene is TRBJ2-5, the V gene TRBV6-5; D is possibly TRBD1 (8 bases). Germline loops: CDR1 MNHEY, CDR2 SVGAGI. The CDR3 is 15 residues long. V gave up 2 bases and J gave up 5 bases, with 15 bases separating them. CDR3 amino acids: CASSYTGGAVETQYF. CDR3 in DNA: TGTGCCAGCAGTTACACAGGGGGGGCGGTGGAGACCCAGTACTTC.

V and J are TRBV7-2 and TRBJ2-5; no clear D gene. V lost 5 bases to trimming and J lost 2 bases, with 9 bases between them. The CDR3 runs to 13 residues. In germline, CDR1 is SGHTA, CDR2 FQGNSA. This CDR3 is CASSGTAQETQYF. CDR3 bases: TGTGCCAGCAGCGGAACCGCACAAGAGACCCAGTACTTC.

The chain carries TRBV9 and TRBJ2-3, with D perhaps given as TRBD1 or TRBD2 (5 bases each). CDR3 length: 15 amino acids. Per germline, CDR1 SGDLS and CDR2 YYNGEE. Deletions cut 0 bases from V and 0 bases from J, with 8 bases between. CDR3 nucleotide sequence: TGTGCCAGCAGCGTAGCGGGGCTAAGCACAGATACGCAGTATTTT. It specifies CASSVAGLSTDTQYF.

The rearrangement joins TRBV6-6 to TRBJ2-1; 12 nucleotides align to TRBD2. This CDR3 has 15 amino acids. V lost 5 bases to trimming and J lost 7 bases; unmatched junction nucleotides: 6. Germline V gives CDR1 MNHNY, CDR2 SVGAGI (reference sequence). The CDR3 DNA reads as TGTGCCAGCAGTCAAACTAGCGGGAGGTTTAATGAGCAGTTCTTC. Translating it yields CASSQTSGRFNEQFF.

CDR3 in amino acids: CASSPGGSLGIGYGYTF. CDR3 bases: TGTGCCAGCTCACCAGGGGGAAGTTTAGGTATCGGCTATGGCTACACCTTC. The rearrangement joins TRBV18 to TRBJ1-2, with TRBD1 as a possible D gene (5 bases). The CDR3 runs to 17 residues. The germline CDR1 and CDR2 sequences are KGHSH and LQKENI. V lost 2 bases and J 4 bases, leaving 20 bases between the germline ends.

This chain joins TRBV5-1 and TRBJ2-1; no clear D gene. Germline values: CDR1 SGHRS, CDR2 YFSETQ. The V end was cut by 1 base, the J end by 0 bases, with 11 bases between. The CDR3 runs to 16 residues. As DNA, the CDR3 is TGCGCCAGCAGCTTGCGGACCGGAATCTCCTACAATGAGCAGTTCTTC. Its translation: CASSLRTGISYNEQFF. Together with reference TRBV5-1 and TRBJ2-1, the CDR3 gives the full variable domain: KAGVTQTPRYLIKTRGQQVTLSCSPISGHRSVSWYQQTPGQGLQFLFEYFSETQRNKGNFPGRFSGRQFSNSRSEMNVSTLELGDSALYLCASSLRTGISYNEQFFGPGTRLTVL.

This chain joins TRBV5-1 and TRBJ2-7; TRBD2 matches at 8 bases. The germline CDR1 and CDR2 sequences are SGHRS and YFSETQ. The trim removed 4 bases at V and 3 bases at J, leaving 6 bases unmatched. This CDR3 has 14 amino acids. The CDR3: CASSTPGGDYEQYF. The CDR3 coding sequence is TGCGCCAGCAGCACCCCGGGGGGGGACTACGAGCAGTACTTC.

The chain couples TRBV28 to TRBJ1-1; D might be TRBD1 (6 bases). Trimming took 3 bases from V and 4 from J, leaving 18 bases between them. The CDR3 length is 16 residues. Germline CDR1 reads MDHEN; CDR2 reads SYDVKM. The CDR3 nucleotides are TGTGCCAGCAGTTTGGTACAGGGAGAAGGTTTCACTGAAGCTTTCTTT. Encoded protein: CASSLVQGEGFTEAFF.

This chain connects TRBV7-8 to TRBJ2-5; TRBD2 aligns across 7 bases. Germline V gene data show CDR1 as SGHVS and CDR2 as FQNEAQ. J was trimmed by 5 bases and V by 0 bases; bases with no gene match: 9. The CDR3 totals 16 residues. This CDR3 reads CASSLARGGRTETQYF. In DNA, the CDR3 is TGTGCCAGCAGCTTAGCGCGTGGCGGGAGAACTGAGACCCAGTACTTC.

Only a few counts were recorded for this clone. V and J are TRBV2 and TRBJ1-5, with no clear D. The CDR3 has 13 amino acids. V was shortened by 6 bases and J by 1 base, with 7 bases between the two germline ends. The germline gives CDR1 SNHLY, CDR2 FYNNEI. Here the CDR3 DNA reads TGTGCCAGCAGCGCCAGAAGCAATCAGCCCCAGCATTTT. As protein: CASSARSNQPQHF. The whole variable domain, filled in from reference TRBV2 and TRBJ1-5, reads EPEVTQTPSHQVTQMGQEVILRCVPISNHLYFYWYRQILGQKVEFLVSFYNNEISEKSEIFDDQFSVERPDGSNFTLKIRSTKLEDSAMYFCASSARSNQPQHFGDGTRLSIL.

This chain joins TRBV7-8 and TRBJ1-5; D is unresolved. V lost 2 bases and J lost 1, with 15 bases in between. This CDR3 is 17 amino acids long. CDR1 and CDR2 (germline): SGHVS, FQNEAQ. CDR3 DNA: TGTGCCAGCAGCTTATTTAAGTATAAAAACAGCAATCAGCCCCAGCATTTT. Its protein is CASSLFKYKNSNQPQHF.

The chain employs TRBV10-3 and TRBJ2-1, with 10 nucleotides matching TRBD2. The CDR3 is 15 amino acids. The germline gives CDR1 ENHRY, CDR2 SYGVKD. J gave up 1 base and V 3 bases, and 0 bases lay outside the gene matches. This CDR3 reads CAISDSGRSYNEQFF. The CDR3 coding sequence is TGTGCCATCAGTGATAGCGGGAGGTCCTACAATGAGCAGTTCTTC.

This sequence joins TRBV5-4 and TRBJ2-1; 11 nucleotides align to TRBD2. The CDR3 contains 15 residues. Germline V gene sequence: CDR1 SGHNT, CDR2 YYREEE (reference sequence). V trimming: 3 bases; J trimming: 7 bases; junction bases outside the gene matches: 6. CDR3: CASSSLAGGPNEQFF. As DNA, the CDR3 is TGTGCCAGCAGCTCCCTAGCGGGAGGACCGAATGAGCAGTTCTTC.

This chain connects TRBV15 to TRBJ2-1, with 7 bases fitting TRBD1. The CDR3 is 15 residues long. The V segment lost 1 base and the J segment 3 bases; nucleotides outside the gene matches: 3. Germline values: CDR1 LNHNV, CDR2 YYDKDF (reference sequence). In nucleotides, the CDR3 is TGTGCCACCAGCAGAGGGGACAGCTACTACAATGAGCAGTTCTTC. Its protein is CATSRGDSYYNEQFF.

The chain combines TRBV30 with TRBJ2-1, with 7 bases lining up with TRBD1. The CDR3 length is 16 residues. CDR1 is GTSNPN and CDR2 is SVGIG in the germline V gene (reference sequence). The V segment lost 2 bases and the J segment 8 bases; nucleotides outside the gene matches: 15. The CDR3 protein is CAWSNLRQGLSDEQFF. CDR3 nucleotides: TGTGCCTGGAGTAATCTGAGACAGGGTCTTTCGGATGAGCAGTTCTTC.